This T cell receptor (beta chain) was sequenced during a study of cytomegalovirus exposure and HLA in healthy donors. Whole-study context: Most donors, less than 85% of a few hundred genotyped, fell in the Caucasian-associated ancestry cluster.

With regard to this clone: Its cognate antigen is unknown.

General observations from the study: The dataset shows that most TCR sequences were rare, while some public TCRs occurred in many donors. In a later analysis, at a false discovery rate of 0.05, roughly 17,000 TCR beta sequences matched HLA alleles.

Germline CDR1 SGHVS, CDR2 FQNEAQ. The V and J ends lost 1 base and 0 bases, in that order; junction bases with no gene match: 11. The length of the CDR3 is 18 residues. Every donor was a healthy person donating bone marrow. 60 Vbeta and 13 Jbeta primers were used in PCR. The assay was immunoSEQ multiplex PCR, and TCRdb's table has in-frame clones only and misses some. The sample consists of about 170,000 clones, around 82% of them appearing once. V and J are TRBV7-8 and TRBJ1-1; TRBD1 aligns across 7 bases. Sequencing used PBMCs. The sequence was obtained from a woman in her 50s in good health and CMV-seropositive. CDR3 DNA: TGTGCCAGCAGCTTAGTTGCAGGGGGACTTGAACTGAACACTGAAGCTTTCTTT. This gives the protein CASSLVAGGLELNTEAFF.